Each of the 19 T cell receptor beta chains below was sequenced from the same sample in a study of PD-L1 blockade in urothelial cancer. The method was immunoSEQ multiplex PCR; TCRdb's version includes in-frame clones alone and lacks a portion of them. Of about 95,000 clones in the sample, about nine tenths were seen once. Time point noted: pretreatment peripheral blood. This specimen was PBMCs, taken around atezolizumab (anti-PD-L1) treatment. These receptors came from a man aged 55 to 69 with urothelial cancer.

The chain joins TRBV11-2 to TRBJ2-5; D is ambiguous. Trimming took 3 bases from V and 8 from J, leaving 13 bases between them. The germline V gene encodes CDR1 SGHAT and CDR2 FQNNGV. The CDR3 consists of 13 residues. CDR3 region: CASSFPTVRTQYF. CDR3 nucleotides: TGTGCCAGCAGCTTCCCCACAGTGCGAACCCAGTACTTC.

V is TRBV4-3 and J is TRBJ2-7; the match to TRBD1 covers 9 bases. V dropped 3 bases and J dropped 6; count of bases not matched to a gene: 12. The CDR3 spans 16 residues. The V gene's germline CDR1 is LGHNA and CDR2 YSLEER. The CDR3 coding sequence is TGCGCCAGCAGCCAGACGCCGGGACAGGGACCCTTCGAGCAGTACTTC. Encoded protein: CASSQTPGQGPFEQYF.

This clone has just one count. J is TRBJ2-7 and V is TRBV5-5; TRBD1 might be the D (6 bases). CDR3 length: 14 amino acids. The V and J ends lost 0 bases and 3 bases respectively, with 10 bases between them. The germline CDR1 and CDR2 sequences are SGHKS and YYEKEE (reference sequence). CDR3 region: CASSLATGNYEQYF. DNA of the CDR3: TGTGCCAGCAGCTTGGCCACAGGGAACTACGAGCAGTACTTC.

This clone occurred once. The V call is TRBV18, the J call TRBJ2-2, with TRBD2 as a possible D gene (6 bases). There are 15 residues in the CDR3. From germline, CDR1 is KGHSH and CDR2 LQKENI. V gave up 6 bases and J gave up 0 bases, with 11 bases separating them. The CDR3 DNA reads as TGTGCCAGCTCCTCGGGACTCGCGAACACCGGGGAGCTGTTTTTT. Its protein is CASSSGLANTGELFF. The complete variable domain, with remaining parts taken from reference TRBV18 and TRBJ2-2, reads NAGVMQNPRHLVRRRGQEARLRCSPMKGHSHVYWYRQLPEEGLKFMVYLQKENIIDESGMPKERFSAEFPKEGPSILRIQQVVRGDSAAYFCASSSGLANTGELFFGEGSRLTVL.

The CDR3 coding sequence is TGTGCCAGCACTGGACAGAGCTACGAGCAGTACTTC. As protein: CASTGQSYEQYF. V usage is TRBV2 and J usage is TRBJ2-7, with D possibly being TRBD1 (6 bases). The CDR3 loop spans 12 amino acids. V was clipped by 7 bases and J by 3 bases, with 10 bases between them. Germline V gene data show CDR1 as SNHLY and CDR2 as FYNNEI.

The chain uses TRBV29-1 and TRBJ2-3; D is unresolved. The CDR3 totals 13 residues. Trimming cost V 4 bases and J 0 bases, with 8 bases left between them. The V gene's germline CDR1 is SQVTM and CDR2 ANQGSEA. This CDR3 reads CSVAITSTDTQYF. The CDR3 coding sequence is TGCAGCGTTGCCATTACTAGCACAGATACGCAGTATTTT.

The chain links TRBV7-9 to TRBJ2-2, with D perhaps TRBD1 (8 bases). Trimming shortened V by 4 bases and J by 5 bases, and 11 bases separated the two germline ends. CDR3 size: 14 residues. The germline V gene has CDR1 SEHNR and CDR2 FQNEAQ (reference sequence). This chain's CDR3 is CASSSQGGTGELFF. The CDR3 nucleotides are TGTGCCAGCAGCTCACAGGGGGGGACCGGGGAGCTGTTTTTT.

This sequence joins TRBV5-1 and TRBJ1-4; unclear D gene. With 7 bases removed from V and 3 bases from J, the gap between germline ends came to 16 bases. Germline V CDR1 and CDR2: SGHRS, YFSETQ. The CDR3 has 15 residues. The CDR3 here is CASSREGNPNEKLFF. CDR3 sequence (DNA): TGCGCCAGCTCCCGTGAGGGTAATCCTAATGAAAAACTGTTTTTT.

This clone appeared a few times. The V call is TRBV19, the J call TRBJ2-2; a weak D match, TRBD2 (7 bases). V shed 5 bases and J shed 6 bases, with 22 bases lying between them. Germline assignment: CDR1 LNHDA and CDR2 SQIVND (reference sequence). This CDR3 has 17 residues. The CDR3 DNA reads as TGTGCCAGTAGTGTGGGCTTCCGGGGGGCGAAACCCGGGGAGCTGTTTTTT. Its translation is CASSVGFRGAKPGELFF.

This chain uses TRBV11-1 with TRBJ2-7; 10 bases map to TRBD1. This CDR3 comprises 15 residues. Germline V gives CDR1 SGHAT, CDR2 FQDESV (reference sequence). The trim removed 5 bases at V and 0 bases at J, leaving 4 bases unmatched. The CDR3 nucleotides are TGTGCCAGCAGCGATAGGGACAGGGGCTCCTACGAGCAGTACTTC. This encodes CASSDRDRGSYEQYF.

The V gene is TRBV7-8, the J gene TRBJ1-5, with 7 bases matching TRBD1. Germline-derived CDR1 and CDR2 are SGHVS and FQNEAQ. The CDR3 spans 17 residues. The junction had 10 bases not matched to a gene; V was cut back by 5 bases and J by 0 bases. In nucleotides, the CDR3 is TGTGCCAGCAGCGCACCGTCGGGACAGACTAGCAATCAGCCCCAGCATTTT. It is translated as CASSAPSGQTSNQPQHF.

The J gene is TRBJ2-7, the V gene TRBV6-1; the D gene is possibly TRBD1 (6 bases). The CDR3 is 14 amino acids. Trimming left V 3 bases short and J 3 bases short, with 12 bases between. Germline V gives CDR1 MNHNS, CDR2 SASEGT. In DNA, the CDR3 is TGTGCCAGCAGTGACAGGGGATACTACTACGAGCAGTACTTC. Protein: CASSDRGYYYEQYF.

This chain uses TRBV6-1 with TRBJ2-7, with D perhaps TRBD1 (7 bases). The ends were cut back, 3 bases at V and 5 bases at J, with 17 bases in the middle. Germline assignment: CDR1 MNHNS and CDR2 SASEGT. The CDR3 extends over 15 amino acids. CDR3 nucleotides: TGTGCCAGCAGTGATCAGGGGGGAGTGACCCACGAGCAGTACTTC. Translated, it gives CASSDQGGVTHEQYF.

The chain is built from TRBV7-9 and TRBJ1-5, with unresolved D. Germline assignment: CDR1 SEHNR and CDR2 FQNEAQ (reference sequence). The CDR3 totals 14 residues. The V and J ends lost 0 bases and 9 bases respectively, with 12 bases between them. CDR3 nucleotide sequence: TGTGCCAGCAGCTTAGCCGGAGCTCCGGGGCCCCAGCATTTT. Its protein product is CASSLAGAPGPQHF.

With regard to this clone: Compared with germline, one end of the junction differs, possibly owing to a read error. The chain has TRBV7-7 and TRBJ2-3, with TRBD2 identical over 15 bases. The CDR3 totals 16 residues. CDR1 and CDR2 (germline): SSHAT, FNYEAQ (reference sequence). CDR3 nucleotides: TGTGCTAGCAGCTTCGGACTAGCGGGAGGGGCAGATACGCAGTATTTT. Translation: CASSFGLAGGADTQYF.

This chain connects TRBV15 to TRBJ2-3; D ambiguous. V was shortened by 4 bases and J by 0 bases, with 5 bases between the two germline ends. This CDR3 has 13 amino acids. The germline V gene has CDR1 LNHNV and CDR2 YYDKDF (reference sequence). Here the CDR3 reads CATSTGSTDTQYF. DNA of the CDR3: TGTGCCACCAGCACAGGTAGCACAGATACGCAGTATTTT.

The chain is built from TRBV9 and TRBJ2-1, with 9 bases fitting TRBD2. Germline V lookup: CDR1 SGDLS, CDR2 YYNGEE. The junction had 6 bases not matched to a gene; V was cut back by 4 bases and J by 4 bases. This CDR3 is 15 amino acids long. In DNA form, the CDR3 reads TGTGCCAGCAGCCAGACTAGCGGCCCGTACAATGAGCAGTTCTTC. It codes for CASSQTSGPYNEQFF.

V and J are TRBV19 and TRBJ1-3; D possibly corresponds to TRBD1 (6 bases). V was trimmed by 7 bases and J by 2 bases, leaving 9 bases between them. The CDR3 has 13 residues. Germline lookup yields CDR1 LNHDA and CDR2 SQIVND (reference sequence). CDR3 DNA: TGTGCCAGTAACAGGGCGGCTGGAAACACCATATATTTT. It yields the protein CASNRAAGNTIYF.

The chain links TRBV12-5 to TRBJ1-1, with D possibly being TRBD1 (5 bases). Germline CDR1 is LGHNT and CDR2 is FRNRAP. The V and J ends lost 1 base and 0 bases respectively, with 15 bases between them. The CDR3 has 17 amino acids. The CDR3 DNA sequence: TGTGCTAGTGGTTTGGGATTGACAGCCCCAATGAACACTGAAGCTTTCTTT. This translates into CASGLGLTAPMNTEAFF.